This passage covers 9 T cell receptor beta chains from one sample sequenced in a study of blood T cell repertoires in COVID-19. The data were produced by immunoSEQ multiplex PCR, yet TCRdb's version contains in-frame clones alone and is incomplete. The table includes fewer than 55,000 clones, around 83% detected once. Source material: peripheral blood. These receptors all come from a man aged 50-60 years with acute or convalescent COVID-19.

The chain couples TRBV6-6 to TRBJ2-7, with 11 bases fitting TRBD2. J was trimmed by 3 bases and V by 6 bases; bases with no gene match: 7. The CDR3 extends over 15 amino acids. CDR1 MNHNY and CDR2 SVGAGI come from the germline V gene (reference sequence). The CDR3 DNA sequence: TGTGCCAGCAGAAGGGGACTAGCGGAGAACTACGAGCAGTACTTC. Its protein product is CASRRGLAENYEQYF.

This chain uses TRBV25-1 with TRBJ1-4; 8 bases match TRBD1. With 5 bases clipped from V and 8 bases from J, the junction kept 4 bases outside the gene matches. CDR3 length: 13 residues. Looked up from germline, CDR1 is MGHDK and CDR2 is SYGVNS. CDR3 in amino acids: CASSPGGDEKLFF. For the CDR3, the DNA is TGTGCCAGCAGTCCAGGGGGCGACGAAAAACTGTTTTTT.

This rearrangement joins TRBV7-9 to TRBJ1-2, with D tentatively TRBD1 (6 bases). This CDR3 region has 14 residues. Trimming took off 2 bases at V and 4 bases at J, with 11 bases between the two ends. Germline V lookup: CDR1 SEHNR, CDR2 FQNEAQ (reference sequence). CDR3 residues: CASSLSGDLYGYTF. As DNA, the CDR3 is TGTGCCAGCAGCTTATCAGGGGATCTCTATGGCTACACCTTC.

The chain employs TRBV4-3 and TRBJ2-7; D gene uncertain. Trimming shortened V by 4 bases and J by 2 bases, and 9 bases separated the two germline ends. Germline lookup yields CDR1 LGHNA and CDR2 YSLEER. CDR3 length equals 13 residues. The CDR3 loop reads CASSRHPAYEQYF. In DNA, the CDR3 is TGCGCCAGCAGCCGACATCCCGCCTACGAGCAGTACTTC.

V usage is TRBV27 and J usage is TRBJ2-7, with 7 bases that match TRBD2. The CDR3 is made up of 13 amino acids. The germline gives CDR1 MNHEY, CDR2 SMNVEV (reference sequence). The J segment lost 0 bases and the V segment lost 6 bases, leaving 2 bases of the junction unmatched. The CDR3 DNA reads as TGTGCCAGCAGGAGGACTAGCTCCTACGAGCAGTACTTC. Translating gives CASRRTSSYEQYF.

This clone is deemed medium-sized. The chain joins TRBV5-1 to TRBJ2-3, with 12 bases that match TRBD2. In germline, CDR1 is SGHRS, CDR2 YFSETQ. The CDR3 runs 17 residues. V was clipped by 4 bases and J by 2 bases; unmatched bases: 8. The CDR3 here is CASSPGLAGRVTDTQYF. The CDR3 nucleotides read TGCGCCAGCAGCCCGGGACTAGCGGGTCGGGTCACAGATACGCAGTATTTT. The whole variable domain, remainder taken from reference TRBV5-1 and TRBJ2-3, is KAGVTQTPRYLIKTRGQQVTLSCSPISGHRSVSWYQQTPGQGLQFLFEYFSETQRNKGNFPGRFSGRQFSNSRSEMNVSTLELGDSALYLCASSPGLAGRVTDTQYFGPGTRLTVL.

V is TRBV12-5 and J is TRBJ2-3; tentative D call: TRBD2 (5 bases). V was trimmed by 5 bases and J by 2 bases, leaving 8 bases between them. CDR3 length: 13 amino acids. Looked up from germline, CDR1 is LGHNT and CDR2 is FRNRAP. The CDR3 protein is CASGTSYTDTQYF. CDR3 coding DNA: TGTGCTAGTGGTACTAGTTACACAGATACGCAGTATTTT.

The genes are TRBV7-6 and TRBJ2-2; 11 nucleotides match TRBD2. CDR1 SGHVS and CDR2 FNYEAQ come from the germline V gene. The CDR3 runs 18 residues. Unmatched junction bases numbered 13, after V lost 5 bases and J lost 5 bases. The CDR3 sequence: CASSPITGTSGFTGELFF. CDR3 DNA: TGTGCCAGCAGCCCAATAACCGGGACTAGCGGTTTTACCGGGGAGCTGTTTTTT.

The chain employs TRBV15 and TRBJ2-7; TRBD1 agrees at 11 bases. Germline CDR1 and CDR2: LNHNV and YYDKDF (reference sequence). Trimming cost V 1 base and J 2 bases; bases outside gene matches: 13. The CDR3 consists of 19 residues. This CDR3 reads CATSRGLTRLDRGPYEQYF. The CDR3 DNA reads TGTGCCACCAGCAGAGGACTCACCCGTTTGGACAGGGGGCCCTACGAGCAGTACTTC. Complete variable domain (other parts from reference TRBV15 and TRBJ2-7): DAMVIQNPRYQVTQFGKPVTLSCSQTLNHNVMYWYQQKSSQAPKLLFHYYDKDFNNEADTPDNFQSRRPNTSFCFLDIRSPGLGDTAMYLCATSRGLTRLDRGPYEQYFGPGTRLTVT.